This entry lists 6 T cell receptor beta chains sequenced from one sample in a study of memory CD4+ T cells and cytomegalovirus serostatus. Single viable CD3+CD4+CD8-CD45RO+ cells were sorted as the memory CD4+ T cells. Here immunoSEQ multiplex PCR was the method, and the copy in TCRdb shows in-frame clones only, minus some. The profile shows about 75,000 clones, approximately 78% of them singletons. What was sequenced was memory CD4+ T cells from blood. The receptors here all came from an adult in good health and CMV-seropositive.

The V gene is TRBV5-1, the J gene TRBJ2-5; TRBD2 matches 14 bases. Germline assignment: CDR1 SGHRS and CDR2 YFSETQ. The CDR3 is 16 residues long. After removal of 4 bases from V and 5 bases from J, the junction contained 7 bases not matched to a gene. The CDR3 protein is CASSLRLAGGRETQYF. The CDR3 nucleotides are TGCGCCAGCAGCCTAAGACTAGCGGGGGGGCGTGAGACCCAGTACTTC. The whole variable domain, remainder taken from reference TRBV5-1 and TRBJ2-5, is KAGVTQTPRYLIKTRGQQVTLSCSPISGHRSVSWYQQTPGQGLQFLFEYFSETQRNKGNFPGRFSGRQFSNSRSEMNVSTLELGDSALYLCASSLRLAGGRETQYFGPGTRLLVL.

Here the CDR3 reads CASRWTGANEKLFF. The DNA for the CDR3 is TGCGCCAGCAGATGGACAGGGGCTAATGAAAAACTGTTTTTT. The V gene is TRBV5-1, the J gene TRBJ1-4; 9 bases are shared with TRBD1. V shed 5 bases and J 3 bases; nucleotides not matched to a gene: 2. The CDR3 covers 14 residues. Germline lookup yields CDR1 SGHRS and CDR2 YFSETQ.

The chain links TRBV7-2 to TRBJ2-4; 14 bases fit TRBD2. CDR1 is SGHTA, CDR2 FQGNSA, per germline. J lost 0 bases, V lost 0 bases, and 4 bases had no gene match. The CDR3 runs 19 residues. CDR3 sequence reads: CASSLATSGRAGAKNIQYF. DNA for the CDR3: TGTGCCAGCAGCTTAGCGACTAGCGGGAGGGCCGGAGCCAAAAACATTCAGTACTTC.

In nucleotides, the CDR3 is TGTGCCAGCAGTGAAATCGGCAGGGGTAATGAAAAACTGTTTTTT. It encodes CASSEIGRGNEKLFF. This chain joins TRBV6-1 and TRBJ1-4, with D tentatively TRBD1 (6 bases). V dropped 2 bases and J dropped 4 bases, with 11 bases sitting between them. The germline CDR1 and CDR2 sequences are MNHNS and SASEGT. This CDR3 spans 15 amino acids.

This clone appeared a single time. This chain connects TRBV18 to TRBJ2-1; TRBD2 might be the D (6 bases). Trimming removed 2 bases at V and 7 bases at J, with 15 bases between. The CDR3 is made up of 15 amino acids. Germline assignment: CDR1 KGHSH and CDR2 LQKENI. CDR3 bases: TGTGCCAGCTCACCAGATAGCGGCCCTAGAAATGAGCAGTTCTTC. It specifies CASSPDSGPRNEQFF.

The CDR3 here is CASSALGTDTQYF. The DNA of the CDR3 is TGTGCCAGCTCAGCGCTTGGCACAGATACGCAGTATTTT. This chain connects TRBV18 to TRBJ2-3; D is ambiguous. The V gene lost 5 bases and the J gene lost 1 base, with 7 bases spanning the gap. The CDR3 length is 13 residues. Germline V gene sequence: CDR1 KGHSH, CDR2 LQKENI.